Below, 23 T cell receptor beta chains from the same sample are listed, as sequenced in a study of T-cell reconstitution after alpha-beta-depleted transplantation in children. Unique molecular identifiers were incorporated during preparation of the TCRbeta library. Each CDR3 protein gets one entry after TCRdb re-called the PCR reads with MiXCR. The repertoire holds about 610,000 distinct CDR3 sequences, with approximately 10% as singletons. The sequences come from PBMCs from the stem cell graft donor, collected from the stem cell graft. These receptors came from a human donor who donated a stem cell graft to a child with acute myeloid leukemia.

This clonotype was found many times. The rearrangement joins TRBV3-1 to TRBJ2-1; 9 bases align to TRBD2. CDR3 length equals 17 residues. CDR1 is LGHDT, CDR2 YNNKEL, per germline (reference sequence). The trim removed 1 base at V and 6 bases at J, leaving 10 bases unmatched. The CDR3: CASSQGVGGRAGNEQFF. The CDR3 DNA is TGTGCCAGCAGCCAAGGGGTAGGCGGGAGGGCGGGCAATGAGCAGTTCTTC.

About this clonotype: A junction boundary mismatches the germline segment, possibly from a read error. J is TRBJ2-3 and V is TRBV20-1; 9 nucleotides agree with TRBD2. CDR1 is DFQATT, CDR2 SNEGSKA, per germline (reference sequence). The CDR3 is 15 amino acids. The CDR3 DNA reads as TGCAGTGCTCACGTAGCGGGAGAAGGCAGAGATACCCAGTATTTT. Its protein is CSAHVAGEGRDTQYF.

CDR3 coding DNA: TGTGCCAGCAGCTTAGTCGGTTCTTCGATCAATCAGCCCCAGCATTTT. This translates into CASSLVGSSINQPQHF. This chain uses TRBV7-9 with TRBJ1-5; the D is unclear. Trimming took 1 base from V and 3 from J, leaving 13 bases between them. The CDR3 covers 16 residues. Germline V gene sequence: CDR1 SEHNR, CDR2 FQNEAQ (reference sequence).

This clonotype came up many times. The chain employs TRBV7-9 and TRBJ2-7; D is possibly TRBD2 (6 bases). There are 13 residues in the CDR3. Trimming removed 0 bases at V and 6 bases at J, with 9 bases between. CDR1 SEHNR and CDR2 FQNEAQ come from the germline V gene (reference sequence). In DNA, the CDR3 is TGTGCCAGCAGCTTAGCGGGAGGAAGCGAGCAGTACTTC. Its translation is CASSLAGGSEQYF. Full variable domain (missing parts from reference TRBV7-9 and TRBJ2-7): DTGVSQNPRHKITKRGQNVTFRCDPISEHNRLYWYRQTLGQGPEFLTYFQNEAQLEKSRLLSDRFSAERPKGSFSTLEIQRTEQGDSAMYLCASSLAGGSEQYFGPGTRLTVT.

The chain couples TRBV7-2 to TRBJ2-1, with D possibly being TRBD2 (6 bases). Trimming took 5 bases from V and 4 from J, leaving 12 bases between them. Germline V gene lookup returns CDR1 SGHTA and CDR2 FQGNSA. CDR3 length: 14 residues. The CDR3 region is CASSTHGTYNEQFF. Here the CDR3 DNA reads TGTGCCAGCAGCACCCACGGGACTTACAATGAGCAGTTCTTC. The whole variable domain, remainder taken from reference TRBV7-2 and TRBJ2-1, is GAGVSQSPSNKVTEKGKDVELRCDPISGHTALYWYRQSLGQGLEFLIYFQGNSAPDKSGLPSDRFSAERTGGSVSTLTIQRTQQEDSAVYLCASSTHGTYNEQFFGPGTRLTVL.

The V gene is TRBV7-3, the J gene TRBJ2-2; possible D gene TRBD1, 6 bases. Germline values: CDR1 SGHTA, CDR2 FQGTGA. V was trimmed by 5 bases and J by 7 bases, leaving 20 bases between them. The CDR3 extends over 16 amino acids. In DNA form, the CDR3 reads TGTGCCAGCAGCCCAGGGGTCCTCAGAGGGAACGGGGAGCTGTTTTTT. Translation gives CASSPGVLRGNGELFF. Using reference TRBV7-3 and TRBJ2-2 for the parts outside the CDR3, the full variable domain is GAGVSQTPSNKVTEKGKYVELRCDPISGHTALYWYRQSLGQGPEFLIYFQGTGAADDSGLPNDRFFAVRPEGSVSTLKIQRTERGDSAVYLCASSPGVLRGNGELFFGEGSRLTVL.

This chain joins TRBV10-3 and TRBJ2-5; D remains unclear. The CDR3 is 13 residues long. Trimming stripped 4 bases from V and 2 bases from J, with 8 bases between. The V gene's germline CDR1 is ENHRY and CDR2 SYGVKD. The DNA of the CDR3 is TGTGCCATCAGTGTAAGGACGCAAGAGACCCAGTACTTC. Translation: CAISVRTQETQYF.

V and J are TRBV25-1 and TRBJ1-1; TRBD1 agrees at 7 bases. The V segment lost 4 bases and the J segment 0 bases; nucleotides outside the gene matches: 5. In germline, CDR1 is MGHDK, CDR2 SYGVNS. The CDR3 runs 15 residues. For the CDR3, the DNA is TGTGCCAGCAGTGGAGTGACAGGGTTGAACACTGAAGCTTTCTTT. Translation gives CASSGVTGLNTEAFF.

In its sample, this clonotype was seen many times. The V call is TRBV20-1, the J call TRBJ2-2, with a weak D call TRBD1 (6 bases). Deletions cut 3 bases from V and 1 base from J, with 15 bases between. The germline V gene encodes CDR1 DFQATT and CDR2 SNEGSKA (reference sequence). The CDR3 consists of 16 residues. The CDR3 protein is CSARRTGTQNTGELFF. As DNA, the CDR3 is TGCAGTGCTAGGCGTACCGGGACACAGAACACCGGGGAGCTGTTTTTT.

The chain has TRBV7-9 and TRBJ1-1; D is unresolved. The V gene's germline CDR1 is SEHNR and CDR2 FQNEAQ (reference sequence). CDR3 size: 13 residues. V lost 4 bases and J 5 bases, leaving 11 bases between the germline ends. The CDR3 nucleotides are TGTGCCAGCAGCTCACAACCCCAGACTGAAGCTTTCTTT. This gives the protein CASSSQPQTEAFF.

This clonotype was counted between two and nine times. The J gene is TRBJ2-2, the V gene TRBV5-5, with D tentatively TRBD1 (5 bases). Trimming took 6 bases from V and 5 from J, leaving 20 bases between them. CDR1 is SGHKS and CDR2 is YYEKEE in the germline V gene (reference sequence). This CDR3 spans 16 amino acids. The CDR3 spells CASNFPRAQTTGELFF. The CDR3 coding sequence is TGTGCCAGCAATTTCCCCAGGGCTCAAACTACCGGGGAGCTGTTTTTT.

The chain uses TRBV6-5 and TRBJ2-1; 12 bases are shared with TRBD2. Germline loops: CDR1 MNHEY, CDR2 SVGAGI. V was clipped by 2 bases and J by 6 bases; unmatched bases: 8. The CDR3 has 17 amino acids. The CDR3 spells CASSYPLTSGRSNEQFF. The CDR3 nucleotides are TGTGCCAGCAGTTACCCCCTAACTAGCGGGAGGAGCAATGAGCAGTTCTTC.

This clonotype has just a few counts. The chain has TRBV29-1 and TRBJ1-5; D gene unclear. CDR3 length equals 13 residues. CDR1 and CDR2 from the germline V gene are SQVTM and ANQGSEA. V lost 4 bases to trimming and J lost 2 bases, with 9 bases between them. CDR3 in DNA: TGCAGCGTTGGGCATTTCGGCAATCAGCCCCAGCATTTT. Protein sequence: CSVGHFGNQPQHF. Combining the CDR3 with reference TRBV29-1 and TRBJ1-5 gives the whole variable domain SAVISQKPSRDICQRGTSLTIQCQVDSQVTMMFWYRQQPGQSLTLIATANQGSEATYESGFVIDKFPISRPNLTFSTLTVSNMSPEDSSIYLCSVGHFGNQPQHFGDGTRLSIL.

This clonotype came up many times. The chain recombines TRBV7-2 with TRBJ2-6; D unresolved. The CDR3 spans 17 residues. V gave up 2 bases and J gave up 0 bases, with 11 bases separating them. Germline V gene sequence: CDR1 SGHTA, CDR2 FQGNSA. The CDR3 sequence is CASSLRQAISGANVLTF. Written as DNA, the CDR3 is TGTGCCAGCAGCTTAAGGCAGGCCATCTCTGGGGCCAACGTCCTGACTTTC.

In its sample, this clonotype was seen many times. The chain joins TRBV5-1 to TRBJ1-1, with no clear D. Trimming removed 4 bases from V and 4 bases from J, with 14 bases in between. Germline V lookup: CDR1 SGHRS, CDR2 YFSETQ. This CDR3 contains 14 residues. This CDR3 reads CASSDNLASTEAFF. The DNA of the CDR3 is TGCGCCAGCAGCGATAACCTAGCAAGCACTGAAGCTTTCTTT.

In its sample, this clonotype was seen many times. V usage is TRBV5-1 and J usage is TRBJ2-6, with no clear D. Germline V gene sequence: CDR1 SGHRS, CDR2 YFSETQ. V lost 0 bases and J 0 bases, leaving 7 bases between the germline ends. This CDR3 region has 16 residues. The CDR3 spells CASSLDSRSGANVLTF. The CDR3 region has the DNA TGCGCCAGCAGCTTGGACAGTCGCTCTGGGGCCAACGTCCTGACTTTC. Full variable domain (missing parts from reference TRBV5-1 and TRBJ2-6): KAGVTQTPRYLIKTRGQQVTLSCSPISGHRSVSWYQQTPGQGLQFLFEYFSETQRNKGNFPGRFSGRQFSNSRSEMNVSTLELGDSALYLCASSLDSRSGANVLTFGAGSRLTVL.

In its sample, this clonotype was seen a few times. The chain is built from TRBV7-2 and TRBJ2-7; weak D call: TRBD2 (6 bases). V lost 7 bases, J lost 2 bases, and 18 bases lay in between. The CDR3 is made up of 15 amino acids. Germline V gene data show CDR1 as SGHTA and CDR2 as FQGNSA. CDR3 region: CASTMSPSVTYEQYF. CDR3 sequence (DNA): TGTGCCAGCACCATGAGCCCTAGCGTCACCTACGAGCAGTACTTC.

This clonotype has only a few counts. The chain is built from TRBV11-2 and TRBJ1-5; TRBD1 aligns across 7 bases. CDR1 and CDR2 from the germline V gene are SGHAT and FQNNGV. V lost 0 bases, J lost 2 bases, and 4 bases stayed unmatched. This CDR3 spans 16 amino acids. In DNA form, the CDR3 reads TGTGCCAGCAGCTTAGAGACAGGGAGAGGCAATCAGCCCCAGCATTTT. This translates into CASSLETGRGNQPQHF.

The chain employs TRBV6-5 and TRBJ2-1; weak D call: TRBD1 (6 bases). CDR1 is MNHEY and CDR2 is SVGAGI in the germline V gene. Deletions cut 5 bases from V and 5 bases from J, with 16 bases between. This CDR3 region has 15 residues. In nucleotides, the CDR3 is TGTGCCAGCAGTACTGGGGGCAGGTTCAACAATGAGCAGTTCTTC. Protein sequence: CASSTGGRFNNEQFF.

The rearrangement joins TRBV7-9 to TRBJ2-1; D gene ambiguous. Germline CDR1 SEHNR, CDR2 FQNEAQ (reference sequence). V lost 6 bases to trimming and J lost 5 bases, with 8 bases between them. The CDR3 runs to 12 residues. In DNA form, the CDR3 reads TGTGCCAGCAGAGAGAACGACAATGAGCAGTTCTTC. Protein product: CASRENDNEQFF.

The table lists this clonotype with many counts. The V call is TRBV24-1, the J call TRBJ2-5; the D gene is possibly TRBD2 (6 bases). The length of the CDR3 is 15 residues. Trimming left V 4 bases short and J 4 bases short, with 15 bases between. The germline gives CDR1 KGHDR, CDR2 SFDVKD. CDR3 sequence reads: CATSDQSEGGETQYF. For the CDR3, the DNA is TGTGCCACCAGTGACCAATCGGAGGGTGGAGAGACCCAGTACTTC.

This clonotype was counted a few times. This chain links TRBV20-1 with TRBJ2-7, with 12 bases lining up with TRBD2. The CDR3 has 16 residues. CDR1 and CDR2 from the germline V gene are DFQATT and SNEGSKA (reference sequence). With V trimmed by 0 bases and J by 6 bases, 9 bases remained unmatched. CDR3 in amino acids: CSARDPRLAGVSEQYF. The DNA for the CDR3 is TGCAGTGCTAGAGATCCCCGACTAGCGGGAGTGTCCGAGCAGTACTTC.

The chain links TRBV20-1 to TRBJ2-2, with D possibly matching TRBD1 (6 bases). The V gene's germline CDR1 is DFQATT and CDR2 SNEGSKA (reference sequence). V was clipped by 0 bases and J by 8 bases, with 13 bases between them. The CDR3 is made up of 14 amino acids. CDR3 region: CSARDGQGIGELFF. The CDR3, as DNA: TGCAGTGCTAGAGATGGGCAGGGGATAGGGGAGCTGTTTTTT.